The 8 T cell receptor beta chains reported below all come from one sample, sequenced in a study of human T cells and chemical hapten exposure. TCRdb processed the RACE reads anew with MiXCR; each CDR3 protein has one entry. The profile shows about 340,000 distinct CDR3 sequences, about 7% of them singletons. The time point was: patch test 1, 2 weeks after DPC sensitization. Indicated treatment: therapeutic diphenylcyclopropenone sensitization with weekly scalp DPC. This material consisted of whole blood, taken in connection with sensitization to the hapten diphenylcyclopropenone (DPC). These receptors all stem from a woman aged 18-29 years with alopecia areata. Some clones in this sample may be carry-over from other donors' samples.

Ten or more counts support this clonotype. The rearrangement links TRBV5-6 to TRBJ2-6; the D is unclear. The CDR3 is 14 residues long. V was cut by 4 bases and J by 0 bases, with 5 bases left in between. The germline V gene encodes CDR1 SGHDT and CDR2 YYEEEE. The CDR3 loop reads CASSPTSGANVLTF. The CDR3 DNA reads TGTGCCAGCAGCCCCACCTCTGGGGCCAACGTCCTGACTTTC. The whole variable domain, remainder taken from reference TRBV5-6 and TRBJ2-6, is DAGVTQSPTHLIKTRGQQVTLRCSPKSGHDTVSWYQQALGQGPQFIFQYYEEEERQRGNFPDRFSGHQFPNYSSELNVNALLLGDSALYLCASSPTSGANVLTFGAGSRLTVL.

CDR3 sequence (DNA): TGTGCCAGCAGTCTTCCGGGACTAGGAAGCTACACCTTC. Its protein is CASSLPGLGSYTF. This rearrangement joins TRBV28 to TRBJ1-2; the D gene is possibly TRBD1 (5 bases). Per the germline V gene, CDR1 is MDHEN and CDR2 is SYDVKM. V lost 5 bases and J lost 9, with 16 bases in between. This CDR3 comprises 13 residues.

This clonotype has just a few counts. The chain is built from TRBV3-1 and TRBJ1-2; no clear D gene. Germline V gives CDR1 LGHDT, CDR2 YNNKEL (reference sequence). There are 15 residues in the CDR3. V lost 0 bases and J 2 bases, leaving 10 bases between the germline ends. CDR3 sequence reads: CASSQDLAGNYGYTF. In nucleotides, the CDR3 is TGTGCCAGCAGCCAAGATCTCGCCGGGAACTATGGCTACACCTTC. Full variable domain (remainder filled in from reference TRBV3-1 and TRBJ1-2): DTAVSQTPKYLVTQMGNDKSIKCEQNLGHDTMYWYKQDSKKFLKIMFSYNNKELIINETVPNRFSPKSPDKAHLNLHINSLELGDSAVYFCASSQDLAGNYGYTFGSGTRLTVV.

In this sample, this clonotype turned up a few times. The rearrangement links TRBV6-5 to TRBJ1-2; D gene unclear. The CDR3 length is 14 residues. CDR1 MNHEY and CDR2 SVGAGI come from the germline V gene. V shed 0 bases and J shed 6 bases, with 11 bases lying between them. CDR3 sequence (DNA): TGTGCCAGCAGTTACTCGGTAGGGTATAATGGCTACACCTTC. Translated, it gives CASSYSVGYNGYTF.

This clonotype was counted ten times or more. This chain joins TRBV27 and TRBJ2-3; 11 bases fit TRBD1. The germline V gene encodes CDR1 MNHEY and CDR2 SMNVEV (reference sequence). The CDR3 contains 17 residues. V was pared by 4 bases and J by 3 bases, with 9 bases of the junction left unmatched. CDR3 sequence: CASSYRTGGTRTDTQYF. The CDR3 region has the DNA TGTGCCAGCAGTTATCGGACAGGGGGCACCCGAACAGATACGCAGTATTTT.

This clonotype occurred a few times. This sequence joins TRBV5-1 and TRBJ2-5, with a tentative D call TRBD1 (6 bases). Per the germline V gene, CDR1 is SGHRS and CDR2 is YFSETQ. The V end was cut by 4 bases, the J end by 2 bases, with 15 bases between. The CDR3 spans 15 residues. CDR3 DNA: TGCGCCAGCAGCCTAACCTCCGGACAGCAAGAGACCCAGTACTTC. It specifies CASSLTSGQQETQYF. Supplemented by reference TRBV5-1 and TRBJ2-5, the full variable domain reads KAGVTQTPRYLIKTRGQQVTLSCSPISGHRSVSWYQQTPGQGLQFLFEYFSETQRNKGNFPGRFSGRQFSNSRSEMNVSTLELGDSALYLCASSLTSGQQETQYFGPGTRLLVL.

This clonotype was seen ten or more times. J is TRBJ2-2 and V is TRBV5-6, with D possibly being TRBD1 (5 bases). Germline CDR1 and CDR2: SGHDT and YYEEEE. There are 16 residues in the CDR3. Trimming removed 5 bases at V and 2 bases at J, with 16 bases between. The CDR3 loop reads CASSAIWGHNTGELFF. Written as DNA, the CDR3 is TGTGCCAGCAGTGCCATATGGGGCCATAACACCGGGGAGCTGTTTTTT.

This clonotype appeared a few times. The chain couples TRBV2 to TRBJ1-6, with TRBD1 as a possible D gene (5 bases). The V gene's germline CDR1 is SNHLY and CDR2 FYNNEI. The germline V and J ends were trimmed by 2 bases and 6 bases, with 11 bases remaining between them. The CDR3 has 15 amino acids. The CDR3 protein is CASSELGAPNSPLHF. The CDR3 DNA is TGTGCCAGCAGTGAATTAGGGGCACCTAATTCACCCCTCCACTTT.